These T cell receptor beta chains were read from a single sample in a study of cytomegalovirus exposure and HLA in healthy donors. Some clones are missing from TCRdb's copy, which holds only in-frame ones; the method was immunoSEQ multiplex PCR. The sample contains approximately 120,000 clones, about 80% of which appear only once. Input material: PBMCs. These receptors all stem from a man aged 35 to 55 in good health and CMV-seronegative. CDR3s include the opening cysteine and the closing phenylalanine or tryptophan. The order of the fields is J gene, D gene, clone size, CDR3 length, V gene, CDR3 protein, CDR3 DNA. The D gene is left open where the match is weak. Only some rows state a clone size, as once, few, many or a class for expanded clones.

TRBJ1-3	-	-	16	TRBV2	CASSATRGNSGNTIYF	TGTGCCAGCAGTGCAACACGCGGGAACTCTGGAAACACCATATATTTT
TRBJ2-7	-	-	14	TRBV14	CASSVGLSGYEQYF	TGTGCCAGCAGCGTCGGACTATCCGGCTACGAGCAGTACTTC
TRBJ1-2	-	-	14	TRBV5-8	CASSFRRGNYGYTF	TGTGCCAGCAGCTTTCGACGGGGTAACTATGGCTACACCTTC
TRBJ1-6	TRBD1	-	14	TRBV4-3	CASSPDRGDSPLHF	TGCGCCAGCAGCCCGGACAGGGGGGATTCACCCCTCCACTTT
TRBJ2-7	TRBD1	-	15	TRBV19	CASSIGGQGVYEQYF	TGTGCCAGTAGTATCGGCGGACAGGGCGTTTACGAGCAGTACTTC
TRBJ2-7	-	once	11	TRBV2	CASSLYYEQYF	TGTGCCAGCAGTTTATACTACGAGCAGTACTTC
TRBJ2-1	-	few	14	TRBV14	CASSQRGTYNEQFF	TGTGCCAGCAGCCAACGGGGGACCTACAATGAGCAGTTCTTC
TRBJ1-1	-	few	14	TRBV7-3	CASSSGGDNTEAFF	TGTGCCAGCAGCTCTGGGGGGGACAACACTGAAGCTTTCTTT
TRBJ2-2	-	-	15	TRBV7-3	CASSPTQGPTGELFF	TGTGCCAGCAGCCCAACACAGGGTCCTACCGGGGAGCTGTTTTTT
TRBJ2-7	-	-	12	TRBV11-2	CASSLVIYEQYF	TGTGCCAGCAGCTTAGTTATTTACGAGCAGTACTTC
TRBJ2-7	-	-	15	TRBV7-7	CASSLPGLGGDEQYF	TGTGCCAGCAGCTTACCTGGACTGGGCGGCGACGAGCAGTACTTC
TRBJ1-3	-	-	18	TRBV5-8	CASSFAHSPPGAGNTIYF	TGTGCCAGCAGCTTCGCCCACTCTCCCCCCGGGGCTGGAAACACCATATATTTT
TRBJ1-2	-	-	13	TRBV6-1	CAAGAGGPYGYTF	TGTGCTGCAGGGGCGGGAGGCCCCTATGGCTACACCTTC
TRBJ2-1	-	once	12	TRBV5-1	CAGRLGDNEQFF	TGCGCCGGTCGACTAGGCGACAATGAGCAGTTCTTC
TRBJ2-5	TRBD2	-	16	TRBV11-2	CASSLVLTSVRETQYF	TGTGCCAGCAGCTTAGTCCTAACTAGCGTTCGGGAGACCCAGTACTTC
TRBJ1-5	-	-	13	TRBV5-1	CASSYDLDQPQHF	TGCGCCAGCAGCTACGACCTAGATCAGCCCCAGCATTTT
TRBJ1-2	-	-	13	TRBV2	CASSGQGNYGYTF	TGTGCCAGCAGTGGCCAGGGTAACTATGGCTACACCTTC